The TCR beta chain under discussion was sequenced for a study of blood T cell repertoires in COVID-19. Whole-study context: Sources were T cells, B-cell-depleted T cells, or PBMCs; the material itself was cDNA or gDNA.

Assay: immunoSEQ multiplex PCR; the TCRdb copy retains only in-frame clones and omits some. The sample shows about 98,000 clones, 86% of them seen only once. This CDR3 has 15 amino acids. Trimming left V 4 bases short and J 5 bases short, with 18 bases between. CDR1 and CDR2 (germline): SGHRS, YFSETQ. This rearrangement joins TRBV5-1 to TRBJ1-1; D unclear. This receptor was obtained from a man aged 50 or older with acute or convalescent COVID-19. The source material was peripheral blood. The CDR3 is CASSRRDGRETEAFF. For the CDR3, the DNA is TGCGCCAGCAGCCGCCGGGATGGGCGAGAGACTGAAGCTTTCTTT.